The 4 T cell receptor beta chains in this list originate from one sample, sequenced in a study of OX40 agonist ivuxolimab in advanced cancers. The repertoire was sequenced with immunoSEQ multiplex PCR; TCRdb's copy has only in-frame clones and lacks some. The sample carries about 13,000 clones, under 70% recorded once. This sample comprised CD4+ or CD8+ T cells sorted from blood, obtained in a trial of the OX40 agonist ivuxolimab. The source is an adult with an advanced solid tumor such as melanoma, head and neck, liver or kidney cancer.

The chain is built from TRBV5-8 and TRBJ2-7; D unresolved. CDR1 is SGHTS, CDR2 YDEGEE, per germline. The CDR3 covers 14 residues. The V end was cut by 2 bases, the J end by 0 bases, with 9 bases between. The CDR3, as DNA: TGTGCCAGCAGCTTATCCCTGAGCTCCTACGAGCAGTACTTC. Translating gives CASSLSLSSYEQYF.

The chain is built from TRBV11-2 and TRBJ2-7; 10 positions agree with TRBD1. Germline CDR1 reads SGHAT; CDR2 reads FQNNGV. This CDR3 is built from 14 residues. Germline trimming cut 4 bases from V and 3 bases from J; bases unmatched to any gene: 3. CDR3 loop: CASSWTGGVYEQYF. The CDR3 bases are TGTGCCAGCAGCTGGACAGGGGGGGTCTACGAGCAGTACTTC.

The rearrangement joins TRBV30 to TRBJ2-2; D ambiguous. In germline, CDR1 is GTSNPN, CDR2 SVGIG (reference sequence). With 3 bases removed from V and 7 bases from J, the gap between germline ends came to 9 bases. There are 12 residues in the CDR3. CDR3 amino acids: CAWSQLYGELFF. The CDR3 DNA reads as TGTGCCTGGAGCCAGCTTTACGGGGAGCTGTTTTTT.

This chain links TRBV6-1 with TRBJ1-5, with D maybe TRBD1 (6 bases). CDR3 length equals 13 residues. Germline V gene sequence: CDR1 MNHNS, CDR2 SASEGT. Trimming left V 6 bases short and J 6 bases short, with 12 bases between. The CDR3 reads CASRQGYRQPQHF. In DNA form, the CDR3 reads TGTGCCAGCAGGCAGGGGTACCGTCAGCCCCAGCATTTT.